This T cell receptor beta chain was retrieved from a study of T cell changes during pregnancy in multiple sclerosis. The trim removed 5 bases at V and 1 base at J, leaving 4 bases unmatched. The CDR3 consists of 16 residues. Per the germline V gene, CDR1 is SGHVS and CDR2 is FNYEAQ. This table comes from immunoSEQ multiplex PCR, and its TCRdb copy is limited to in-frame clones, with some not included. Of more than 70,000 clones in the sample, about nine tenths were seen once. This chain connects TRBV7-6 to TRBJ2-5, with 13 bases fitting TRBD2. The specimen was peripheral blood, collected after pregnancy. This receptor was identified in a female donor in good health, enrolled as a control in a pregnancy study. CDR3 DNA sequence: TGTGCCAGCAGCCCCGGGACTAGCGGGGCCCAAGAGACCCAGTACTTC. Protein: CASSPGTSGAQETQYF.